The 30 T cell receptor beta chains given below trace back to one sample, sequenced in a study of CD8 T cells in Susac syndrome. RNA in amounts of about 0.45 to 1 ug was reverse transcribed with random hexamers. A single record per CDR3 protein comes from TCRdb applying MiXCR to the immunoSEQ multiplex PCR reads. The data hold around 130,000 distinct CDR3 sequences, with approximately 96% observed a single time. Sample: CD4+ T cells from PBMCs. The source is a human donor with multiple sclerosis.

The CDR3 reads CASSSMGRGPYEQYF. As DNA, the CDR3 is TGTGCCAGCAGTTCCATGGGGAGGGGGCCATACGAGCAGTACTTC. The chain combines TRBV28 with TRBJ2-7; D tentatively fits TRBD1 or TRBD2 (7 bases each). The V gene lost 4 bases and the J gene lost 4 bases, with 17 bases spanning the gap. The CDR3 is 15 amino acids. CDR1 is MDHEN, CDR2 SYDVKM, per germline.

CDR3 DNA: TGTGCCTGGAGTGTACAAACGAATACGCAGTATTTT. Its translation is CAWSVQTNTQYF. The chain joins TRBV30 to TRBJ2-3; no clear D. Trimming took 0 bases from V and 7 from J, leaving 8 bases between them. The CDR3 is 12 residues long. The germline V gene has CDR1 GTSNPN and CDR2 SVGIG (reference sequence).

This clonotype showed up just a few times. The V call is TRBV13, the J call TRBJ2-3; the match to TRBD2 covers 8 bases. Germline V CDR1 and CDR2: PRHDT, FYEKMQ (reference sequence). CDR3 size: 14 residues. Trimming took 4 bases from V and 1 from J; bases not matched to a gene: 1. The CDR3 protein is CASSSTSGTDTQYF. The CDR3 bases are TGTGCCAGCAGCTCGACTAGCGGCACAGATACGCAGTATTTT.

V gene TRBV5-1 combines with J gene TRBJ1-4, with D possibly TRBD1 on 5 matching bases. CDR1 SGHRS and CDR2 YFSETQ come from the germline V gene. Trimming stripped 4 bases from V and 2 bases from J, with 12 bases between. The CDR3 sequence is 15 residues long. The CDR3 bases are TGCGCCAGCAGCGTGGGACGTCTTACTAATGAAAAACTGTTTTTT. Translated, it gives CASSVGRLTNEKLFF.

This chain joins TRBV20-1 and TRBJ1-5; possibly TRBD1 for D (6 bases). Germline loops: CDR1 DFQATT, CDR2 SNEGSKA (reference sequence). V was clipped by 1 base and J by 1 base, with 8 bases between them. The CDR3 spans 14 residues. CDR3 amino acids: CSARGTVSNQPQHF. The DNA of the CDR3 is TGCAGTGCTAGAGGGACAGTAAGCAATCAGCCCCAGCATTTT.

V and J are TRBV7-9 and TRBJ2-1; 8 bases match TRBD2. The germline V gene encodes CDR1 SEHNR and CDR2 FQNEAQ (reference sequence). V was clipped by 1 base and J by 7 bases; unmatched bases: 9. The CDR3 length is 16 residues. Here the CDR3 reads CASSLVRSGSLNEQFF. The CDR3, as DNA: TGTGCCAGCAGCTTAGTAAGAAGCGGGAGTTTAAATGAGCAGTTCTTC.

The V gene is TRBV23-1, the J gene TRBJ1-2; 7 positions match TRBD1. TRBV23-1 has ORF status, its function being uncertain. CDR3 size: 15 residues. The ends lost 3 bases at V and 4 bases at J; junction bases unmatched: 8. In nucleotides, the CDR3 is TGCGCCAGCAGTCATTGGGGACAGACTTCCTATGGCTACACCTTC. Its protein product is CASSHWGQTSYGYTF.

The chain combines TRBV13 with TRBJ2-1, with 12 nucleotides matching TRBD2. Per germline, CDR1 PRHDT and CDR2 FYEKMQ (reference sequence). There are 17 residues in the CDR3. V was clipped by 2 bases and J by 5 bases; unmatched bases: 7. The CDR3 DNA is TGTGCCAGCAGCTTACTCCCACTAGCGGGGGGCAACAATGAGCAGTTCTTC. Its translation is CASSLLPLAGGNNEQFF.

The chain carries TRBV7-9 and TRBJ2-1, with 9 bases matching TRBD2. In germline, CDR1 is SEHNR, CDR2 FQNEAQ (reference sequence). The CDR3 totals 16 residues. J gave up 7 bases and V 1 base, and 8 bases lay outside the gene matches. CDR3 nucleotides: TGTGCCAGCAGCTTAGGTGGCGGGAGGGCCTCAAATGAGCAGTTCTTC. Translated: CASSLGGGRASNEQFF.

This clonotype has just a few counts. The chain recombines TRBV20-1 with TRBJ2-7, with 10 bases lining up with TRBD1. The J segment lost 3 bases and the V segment lost 2 bases, leaving 1 base of the junction unmatched. This CDR3 has 13 amino acids. Germline CDR1 is DFQATT and CDR2 is SNEGSKA (reference sequence). The CDR3 here is CSARRDRGYEQYF. The DNA of the CDR3 is TGCAGTGCTAGACGGGACAGGGGCTACGAGCAGTACTTC.

V is TRBV13 and J is TRBJ2-7, with D possibly called TRBD1 or TRBD2 (5 bases each). Germline V gives CDR1 PRHDT, CDR2 FYEKMQ (reference sequence). V lost 2 bases to trimming and J lost 5 bases, with 16 bases between them. The CDR3 is made up of 15 amino acids. CDR3 sequence (DNA): TGTGCCAGCAGCTTACTTAGAGGGGATGGCGACGAGCAGTACTTC. As protein: CASSLLRGDGDEQYF.

This chain joins TRBV3-1 and TRBJ2-1; D gene uncertain. Trimming took 1 base from V and 6 from J, leaving 13 bases between them. The CDR3 contains 15 residues. Germline CDR1 and CDR2: LGHDT and YNNKEL (reference sequence). The DNA for the CDR3 is TGTGCCAGCAGCCAAGCAACCCCTTCCGCCAATGAGCAGTTCTTC. This sequence encodes CASSQATPSANEQFF.

V usage is TRBV12-3 or TRBV12-4 and J usage is TRBJ2-3; 9 bases agree with TRBD2. This CDR3 spans 17 amino acids. The V gene end was trimmed by 6 bases and the J gene end by 5 bases; junction bases not matched to a gene: 15. The CDR3 DNA is TGTGCCAGCAGCCGTCTAGAGCTAGCGGGATTTATAGATACGCAGTATTTT. Translated, it gives CASSRLELAGFIDTQYF.

This chain links TRBV27 with TRBJ1-2; 7 nucleotides match TRBD1. Germline CDR1 and CDR2: MNHEY and SMNVEV (reference sequence). The V segment lost 4 bases and the J segment 4 bases; nucleotides outside the gene matches: 3. The CDR3 covers 13 residues. Here the CDR3 reads CASSSRQGYGYTF. The CDR3 DNA reads as TGTGCCAGCAGTTCCCGACAGGGCTATGGCTACACCTTC.

This chain joins TRBV9 and TRBJ2-7; D remains unclear. Trimming pared 0 bases from V and 6 bases from J, leaving 19 bases between. CDR3 length equals 16 residues. CDR1 is SGDLS, CDR2 YYNGEE, per germline. The CDR3 sequence is CASSVGTSNLISEQYF. The CDR3 DNA follows: TGTGCCAGCAGCGTAGGAACGTCCAATCTTATCTCCGAGCAGTACTTC.

V is TRBV28 and J is TRBJ2-5; 9 bases map to TRBD2. The V and J ends lost 2 bases and 0 bases, in that order; junction bases with no gene match: 1. In germline, CDR1 is MDHEN, CDR2 SYDVKM. CDR3 length equals 15 residues. The CDR3: CASSLPSGDQETQYF. The CDR3 DNA is TGTGCCAGCAGTTTACCTAGCGGGGACCAAGAGACCCAGTACTTC.

This sequence joins TRBV5-6 and TRBJ2-5, with 8 bases that match TRBD1. CDR1 is SGHDT and CDR2 is YYEEEE in the germline V gene. The CDR3 is 15 residues long. Trimming took 0 bases from V and 5 from J; bases not matched to a gene: 6. This CDR3 is CASSLAGGAWETQYF. Here the CDR3 DNA reads TGTGCCAGCAGCTTGGCAGGGGGCGCCTGGGAGACCCAGTACTTC. The full variable domain, with the rest looked up from reference TRBV5-6 and TRBJ2-5, is DAGVTQSPTHLIKTRGQQVTLRCSPKSGHDTVSWYQQALGQGPQFIFQYYEEEERQRGNFPDRFSGHQFPNYSSELNVNALLLGDSALYLCASSLAGGAWETQYFGPGTRLLVL.

The chain recombines TRBV19 with TRBJ2-5; D may be TRBD1 (6 bases). Trimming took off 5 bases at V and 5 bases at J, with 18 bases between the two ends. This CDR3 is 15 amino acids long. Germline V CDR1 and CDR2: LNHDA, SQIVND (reference sequence). CDR3 in amino acids: CASSARTVPAETQYF. The CDR3 coding sequence is TGTGCCAGTAGTGCCCGGACAGTCCCGGCGGAGACCCAGTACTTC.

This clonotype appeared once. The genes are TRBV29-1 and TRBJ1-1; possibly TRBD1 for D (5 bases). V lost 7 bases to trimming and J lost 5 bases, with 17 bases between them. Germline CDR1 reads SQVTM; CDR2 reads ANQGSEA. CDR3 size: 13 residues. CDR3 sequence reads: CSAHRIEGTEAFF. DNA of the CDR3: TGCAGCGCACACAGGATAGAAGGAACTGAAGCTTTCTTT.

CDR3 region: CASSLVRLSYEQYF. CDR3 coding DNA: TGTGCCAGCAGCTTAGTTCGTCTGTCCTACGAGCAGTACTTC. The V gene is TRBV7-2, the J gene TRBJ2-7; D remains unclear. Germline CDR1 SGHTA, CDR2 FQGNSA. V was clipped by 1 base and J by 1 base, with 8 bases between them. The CDR3 totals 14 residues.

This rearrangement joins TRBV20-1 to TRBJ2-7; 7 bases align to TRBD2. V dropped 3 bases and J dropped 5; count of bases not matched to a gene: 4. Looked up from germline, CDR1 is DFQATT and CDR2 is SNEGSKA (reference sequence). There are 12 residues in the CDR3. The CDR3 nucleotides read TGCAGTGCTAGGGGGGGGTCCCACGAGCAGTACTTC. This translates into CSARGGSHEQYF.

CDR3 loop: CASNGESRAFF. The CDR3 nucleotides read TGTGCCAGCAACGGCGAGAGTCGAGCTTTCTTT. This chain uses TRBV2 with TRBJ1-1; D unresolved. Trimming removed 7 bases from V and 10 bases from J, with 13 bases in between. This CDR3 has 11 amino acids. Germline-derived CDR1 and CDR2 are SNHLY and FYNNEI.

J is TRBJ2-1 and V is TRBV20-1; 12 bases agree with TRBD2. From germline, CDR1 is DFQATT and CDR2 SNEGSKA (reference sequence). V trimming: 5 bases; J trimming: 6 bases; junction bases outside the gene matches: 5. CDR3 length: 14 amino acids. The CDR3 region has the DNA TGCAGTGCTGAAAAACTAGCGGGAGGCAATGAGCAGTTCTTC. Its protein is CSAEKLAGGNEQFF.

This clonotype was seen just once. The chain joins TRBV20-1 to TRBJ1-1; no reliable D call. Germline values: CDR1 DFQATT, CDR2 SNEGSKA (reference sequence). Trimming stripped 6 bases from V and 4 bases from J, with 9 bases between. This CDR3 is 11 amino acids long. The CDR3 DNA sequence: TGCAGTGCCATGCAGTTCACTGAAGCTTTCTTT. Translating it yields CSAMQFTEAFF.

The V and J genes are TRBV3-1 and TRBJ2-2; D may match TRBD1 or TRBD2 (6 bases each). Germline assignment: CDR1 LGHDT and CDR2 YNNKEL (reference sequence). V dropped 2 bases and J dropped 4 bases, with 8 bases sitting between them. This CDR3 is built from 14 residues. The CDR3 loop reads CASSQWGATGELFF. DNA for the CDR3: TGTGCCAGCAGCCAATGGGGGGCCACCGGGGAGCTGTTTTTT.

The V call is TRBV7-2, the J call TRBJ2-1; no reliable D call. Trimming took off 1 base at V and 11 bases at J, with 12 bases between the two ends. The CDR3 is made up of 13 amino acids. Germline V gives CDR1 SGHTA, CDR2 FQGNSA. The CDR3 nucleotides read TGTGCCAGCAGCTTAGTCGGTCTACCCCAGCAGTTCTTC. Protein: CASSLVGLPQQFF.

This chain connects TRBV15 to TRBJ2-7, with TRBD2 matching 10 bases. With V trimmed by 3 bases and J by 1 base, 6 bases remained unmatched. This CDR3 is 16 amino acids long. The germline V gene has CDR1 LNHNV and CDR2 YYDKDF (reference sequence). The CDR3 protein is CATSSRTSGTSYEQYF. CDR3 DNA sequence: TGTGCCACCAGCAGCCGTACTAGCGGGACGTCCTACGAGCAGTACTTC.

This clonotype was seen just once. The chain joins TRBV27 to TRBJ1-5; 7 bases agree with TRBD1. V trimming: 4 bases; J trimming: 0 bases; junction bases outside the gene matches: 3. CDR1 is MNHEY, CDR2 SMNVEV, per germline (reference sequence). The CDR3 is made up of 15 amino acids. The CDR3 DNA sequence: TGTGCCAGCAGTTGGACAGGAGATAGCAATCAGCCCCAGCATTTT. Translation gives CASSWTGDSNQPQHF.

V gene TRBV6-6 combines with J gene TRBJ1-4; D gene ambiguous. Trimming took 8 bases from V and 7 from J, leaving 8 bases between them. Germline-derived CDR1 and CDR2 are MNHNY and SVGAGI (reference sequence). This CDR3 contains 11 residues. CDR3 loop: CASGPGEKLFF. The CDR3 DNA follows: TGTGCCAGCGGACCCGGTGAAAAACTGTTTTTT.

The V and J genes are TRBV2 and TRBJ2-5; maybe TRBD1 (5 bases). Germline CDR1 and CDR2: SNHLY and FYNNEI. The CDR3 runs 14 residues. Trimming removed 6 bases from V and 1 base from J, with 12 bases in between. The CDR3 nucleotides read TGTGCCAGCAGACCCAGACAGATCCAAGAGACCCAGTACTTC. It specifies CASRPRQIQETQYF.